The 5 T cell receptor beta chains reported below all come from one sample, sequenced in a study of T cell responses to AZD1222 COVID-19 vaccine. Method: immunoSEQ multiplex PCR; TCRdb's copy keeps in-frame clones and lacks some. The table has roughly 120,000 clones, about 80% seen once. The sample in question was peripheral blood, obtained on day 0 of AZD1222 vaccination. The source of these receptors is an adult in good health.

The chain joins TRBV29-1 to TRBJ2-3, with D uncertain. The CDR3 covers 11 residues. Germline V CDR1 and CDR2: SQVTM, ANQGSEA. V was shortened by 5 bases and J by 6 bases, with 9 bases between the two germline ends. CDR3 loop: CSVRGFDTQYF. CDR3 DNA: TGCAGCGTTCGAGGTTTCGATACGCAGTATTTT.

The chain recombines TRBV6-5 with TRBJ1-5, with 7 positions matching TRBD1. Germline CDR1 and CDR2: MNHEY and SVGAGI. The CDR3 has 13 residues. Trimming removed 5 bases from V and 4 bases from J; junction bases left unmatched: 2. CDR3 DNA sequence: TGTGCCAGCAGTCTACAGGGGAATCAGCCCCAGCATTTT. Protein: CASSLQGNQPQHF.

This clone was seen only once. The chain has TRBV7-2 and TRBJ2-5, with 10 bases identical to TRBD2. The CDR3 is 17 residues long. Trimming took 5 bases from V and 1 from J; bases not matched to a gene: 10. Germline V gene data show CDR1 as SGHTA and CDR2 as FQGNSA. The CDR3 loop is CASSRWASGGLQETQYF. The CDR3 DNA is TGTGCCAGCAGCAGGTGGGCTAGCGGGGGCCTCCAAGAGACCCAGTACTTC.

This chain uses TRBV7-2 with TRBJ2-1; 8 bases agree with TRBD2. The CDR3 sequence is 19 residues long. The V and J ends lost 2 bases and 0 bases, in that order; junction bases with no gene match: 12. Per germline, CDR1 SGHTA and CDR2 FQGNSA. CDR3 loop: CASSLFLSGGSSSYNEQFF. The CDR3 coding sequence is TGTGCCAGCAGCTTATTCCTTTCGGGGGGGTCAAGCTCCTACAATGAGCAGTTCTTC.

This clone was found once. The chain employs TRBV4-2 and TRBJ1-5; 9 positions match TRBD1. Unmatched junction bases numbered 2, after V lost 1 base and J lost 1 base. The germline V gene encodes CDR1 LGHNA and CDR2 YNFKEQ. The CDR3 has 16 residues. The CDR3 DNA follows: TGTGCCAGCAGCCAAGTGACAGGGGGGAGCAATCAGCCCCAGCATTTT. It yields the protein CASSQVTGGSNQPQHF.